One and the same sample provided the 4 T cell receptor beta chains below, sequenced in a study of naive and memory T cell subsets. These receptors' antigens are unknown. An equimolar mix of two oligonucleotides served as the beta constant-region primer for TRBC1 and TRBC2. Ligated cDNA was amplified by four rounds of PCR with nested alpha and beta constant-region primers and SP2. Each CDR3 protein is one row after TCRdb ran MiXCR on the UMI-ligation and nested PCR reads. The table shows around 160,000 distinct CDR3 sequences, with approximately 22% occurring only once. General study findings and limits: Naive repertoires, especially CD8, held a few larger clonotypes, possibly memory cells re-expressing CD45RA.

The material sequenced was naive CD4+ T cells from blood. The source of these receptors is a human donor in good health.

Regarding this clonotype: The germline gene is not matched at one end of the junction; a read error may be the cause. This chain connects TRBV7-2 to TRBJ2-1, with 10 bases fitting TRBD2. Germline loops: CDR1 SGHTA, CDR2 FQGNSA. The CDR3 is 15 amino acids. CDR3 DNA sequence: TGTGCCAGCAGCATCGGACTAGCGGCCTACAGTGAGCAGTTCTTC. Translating it yields CASSIGLAAYSEQFF.

V usage is TRBV6-6 and J usage is TRBJ2-1; 7 bases are shared with TRBD2. The CDR3 runs to 16 residues. Germline assignment: CDR1 MNHNY and CDR2 SVGAGI (reference sequence). Trimming removed 6 bases from V and 5 bases from J; junction bases left unmatched: 13. This CDR3 is CASSILAQGGHNEQFF. The DNA of the CDR3 is TGTGCCAGCAGCATACTAGCGCAAGGAGGGCACAATGAGCAGTTCTTC.

There are a few counts of this clonotype. The V gene is TRBV20-1, the J gene TRBJ1-2; no reliable D call. The V gene's germline CDR1 is DFQATT and CDR2 SNEGSKA (reference sequence). This CDR3 has 12 residues. The V end was cut by 3 bases, the J end by 2 bases, with 7 bases between. This CDR3 reads CSASHLNYGYTF. The DNA for the CDR3 is TGCAGTGCTAGTCACTTAAACTATGGCTACACCTTC.

This clonotype was seen at least ten times. The chain carries TRBV20-1 and TRBJ2-3; D is uncertain. This CDR3 spans 13 amino acids. V lost 3 bases and J 4 bases, leaving 11 bases between the germline ends. Germline-derived CDR1 and CDR2 are DFQATT and SNEGSKA (reference sequence). The CDR3 sequence: CSARDGRADTQYF. DNA of the CDR3: TGCAGTGCTAGGGACGGACGGGCAGATACGCAGTATTTT.